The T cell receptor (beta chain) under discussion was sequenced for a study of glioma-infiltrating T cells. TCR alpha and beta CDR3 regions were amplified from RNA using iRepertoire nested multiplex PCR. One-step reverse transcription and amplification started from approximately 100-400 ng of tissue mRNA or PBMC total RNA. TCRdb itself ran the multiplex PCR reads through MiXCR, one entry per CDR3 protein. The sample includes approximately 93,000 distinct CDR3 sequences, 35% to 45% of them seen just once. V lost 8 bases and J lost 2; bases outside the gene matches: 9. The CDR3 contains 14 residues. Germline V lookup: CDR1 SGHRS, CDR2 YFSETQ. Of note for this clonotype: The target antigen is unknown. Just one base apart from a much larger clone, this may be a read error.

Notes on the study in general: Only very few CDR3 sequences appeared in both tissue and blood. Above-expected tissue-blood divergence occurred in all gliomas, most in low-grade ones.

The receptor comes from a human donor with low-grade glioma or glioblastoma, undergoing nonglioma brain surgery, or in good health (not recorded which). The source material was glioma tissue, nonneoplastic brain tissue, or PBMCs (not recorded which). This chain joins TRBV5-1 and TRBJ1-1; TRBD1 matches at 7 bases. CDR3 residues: CARSPGTVNTEAFF. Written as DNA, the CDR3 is TGCGCCAGAAGCCCGGGGACAGTTAACACTGAAGCTTTCTTT.